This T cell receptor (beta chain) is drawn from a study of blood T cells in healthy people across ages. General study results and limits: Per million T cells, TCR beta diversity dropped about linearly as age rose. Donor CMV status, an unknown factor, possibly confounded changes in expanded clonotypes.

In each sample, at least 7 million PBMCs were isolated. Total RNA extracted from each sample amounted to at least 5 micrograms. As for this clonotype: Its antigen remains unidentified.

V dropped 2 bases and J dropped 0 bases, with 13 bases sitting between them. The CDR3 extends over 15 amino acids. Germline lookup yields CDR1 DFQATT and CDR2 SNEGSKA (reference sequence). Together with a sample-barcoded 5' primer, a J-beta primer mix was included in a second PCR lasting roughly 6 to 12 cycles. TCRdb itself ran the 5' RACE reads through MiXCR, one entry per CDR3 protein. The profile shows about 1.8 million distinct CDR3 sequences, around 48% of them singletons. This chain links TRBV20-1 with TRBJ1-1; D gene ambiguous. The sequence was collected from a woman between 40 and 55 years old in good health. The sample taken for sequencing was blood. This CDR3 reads CSARPSEGLNTEAFF. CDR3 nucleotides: TGCAGTGCTAGACCCTCCGAGGGCTTGAACACTGAAGCTTTCTTT.